Shown below are 4 T cell receptor beta chains from a single sample sequenced in a study of blood T cell repertoires in COVID-19. The table came from immunoSEQ multiplex PCR; TCRdb's copy has only in-frame clones and leaves some out. In the table there are over 200,000 clones, 86% of which are singletons. The source material was peripheral blood. Source of these receptors: a man aged 30 to 45 who had recovered from COVID-19.

The chain couples TRBV6-5 to TRBJ1-2, with D possibly being TRBD1 (5 bases). The germline V gene has CDR1 MNHEY and CDR2 SVGAGI. CDR3 length: 13 amino acids. V gave up 4 bases and J gave up 5 bases, with 11 bases separating them. CDR3 amino acids: CASSLTGAYGYTF. In nucleotides, the CDR3 is TGTGCCAGCAGTTTAACAGGAGCTTATGGCTACACCTTC.

This clone was observed a few times. The chain is built from TRBV5-1 and TRBJ2-3; D not certain. The CDR3 length is 13 residues. Trimming pared 10 bases from V and 2 bases from J, leaving 14 bases between. The V gene's germline CDR1 is SGHRS and CDR2 YFSETQ. In nucleotides, the CDR3 is TGCGCCTCAGCCCCCGGGTCCACAGATACGCAGTATTTT. Residues: CASAPGSTDTQYF.

The rearrangement links TRBV30 to TRBJ2-5, with 8 bases lining up with TRBD2. The length of the CDR3 is 15 residues. Germline CDR1 is GTSNPN and CDR2 is SVGIG (reference sequence). Trimming cost V 3 bases and J 5 bases; bases outside gene matches: 11. CDR3 sequence: CAWRPGLGAGETQYF. CDR3 nucleotides: TGTGCCTGGAGGCCGGGACTAGGGGCGGGGGAGACCCAGTACTTC.

The rearrangement uses TRBV27 and TRBJ2-7, with D maybe TRBD1 (5 bases). From germline, CDR1 is MNHEY and CDR2 SMNVEV (reference sequence). V was cut by 3 bases and J by 4 bases, with 10 bases left in between. The length of the CDR3 is 13 residues. CDR3 region: CASSFREGYEQYF. In DNA form, the CDR3 reads TGTGCCAGCAGTTTCAGGGAAGGTTACGAGCAGTACTTC.